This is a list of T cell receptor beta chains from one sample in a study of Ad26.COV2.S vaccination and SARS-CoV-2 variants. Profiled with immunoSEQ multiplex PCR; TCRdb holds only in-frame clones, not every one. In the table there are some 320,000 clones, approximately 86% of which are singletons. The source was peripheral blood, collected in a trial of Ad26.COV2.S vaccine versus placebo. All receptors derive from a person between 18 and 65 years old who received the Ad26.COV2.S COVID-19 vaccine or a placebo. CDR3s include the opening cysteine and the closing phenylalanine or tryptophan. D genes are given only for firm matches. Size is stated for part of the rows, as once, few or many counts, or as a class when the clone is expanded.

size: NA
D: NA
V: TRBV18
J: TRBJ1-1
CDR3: CASSPTGQPNTEAFF
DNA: TGTGCCAGCTCACCCACCGGACAGCCGAACACTGAAGCTTTCTTT

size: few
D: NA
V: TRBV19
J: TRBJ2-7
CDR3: CASRRSQGWYEQYF
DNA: TGTGCCAGCCGACGGTCGCAGGGTTGGTACGAGCAGTACTTC

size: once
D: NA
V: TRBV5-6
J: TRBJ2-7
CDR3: CASSLDPGTYEQYF
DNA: TGTGCCAGCAGCTTAGACCCCGGCACCTACGAGCAGTACTTC

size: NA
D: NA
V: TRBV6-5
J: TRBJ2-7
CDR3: CASSYQTGSSYEQYF
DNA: TGTGCCAGCAGTTACCAAACAGGGTCCTCCTACGAGCAGTACTTC

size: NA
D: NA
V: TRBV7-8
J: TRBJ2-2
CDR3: CASRDSRSALSGELFF
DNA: TGTGCCAGCAGAGACTCCCGTAGCGCCCTCAGCGGGGAGCTGTTTTTT

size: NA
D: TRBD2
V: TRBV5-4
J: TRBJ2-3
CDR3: CASSRGLAGTSTDTQYF
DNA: TGTGCCAGCAGCAGGGGACTAGCGGGGACTAGCACAGATACGCAGTATTTT

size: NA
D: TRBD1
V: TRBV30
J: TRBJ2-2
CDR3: CAWRTGIGAGELFF
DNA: TGTGCCTGGAGGACAGGGATCGGGGCCGGGGAGCTGTTTTTT

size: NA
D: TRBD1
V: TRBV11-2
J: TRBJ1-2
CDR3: CASSLEAGGYGYTF
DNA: TGTGCCAGCAGCTTAGAAGCAGGGGGCTATGGCTACACCTTC

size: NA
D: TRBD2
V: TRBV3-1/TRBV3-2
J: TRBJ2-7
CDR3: CASSQEPGLAVSNEQYF
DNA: TGTGCCAGCAGCCAAGAACCGGGACTAGCGGTATCTAACGAGCAGTACTTC

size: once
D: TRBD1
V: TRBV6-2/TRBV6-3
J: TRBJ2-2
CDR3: CASSRDSANTGELFF
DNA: TGTGCCAGCAGTAGGGACAGCGCGAACACCGGGGAGCTGTTTTTT

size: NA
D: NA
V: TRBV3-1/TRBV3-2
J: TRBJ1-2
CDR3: CASSQVGGGYGYTF
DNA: TGTGCCAGCAGCCAAGTCGGTGGCGGCTATGGCTACACCTTC

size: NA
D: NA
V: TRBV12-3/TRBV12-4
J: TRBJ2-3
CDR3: CASSLQGTDTQYF
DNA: TGTGCCAGCAGTTTGCAGGGCACAGATACGCAGTATTTT

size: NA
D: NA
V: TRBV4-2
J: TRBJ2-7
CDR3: CASSQGLAGREQYF
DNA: TGTGCCAGCAGCCAAGGTTTGGCGGGCCGCGAGCAGTACTTC

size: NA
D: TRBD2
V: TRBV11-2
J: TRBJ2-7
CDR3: CASSSPRGISSYEQYF
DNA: TGTGCCAGCAGTTCGCCGCGGGGGATAAGCTCCTACGAGCAGTACTTC

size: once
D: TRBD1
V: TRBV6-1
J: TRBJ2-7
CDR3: CASSEGTGSHYEQYF
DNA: TGTGCCAGCAGTGAAGGGACAGGGAGTCACTACGAGCAGTACTTC

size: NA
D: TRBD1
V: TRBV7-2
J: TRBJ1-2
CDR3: CASSPRQGLDYGYTF
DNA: TGTGCCAGCAGCCCCCGACAGGGTTTGGACTATGGCTACACCTTC

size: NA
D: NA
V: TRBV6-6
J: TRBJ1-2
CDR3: CASSHPRGGAGRDYGYTF
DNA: TGTGCCAGCAGTCACCCCCGGGGCGGCGCAGGGCGAGACTATGGCTACACCTTC

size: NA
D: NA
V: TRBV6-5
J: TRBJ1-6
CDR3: CATFGLLYSPLHF
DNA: TGTGCCACCTTCGGACTTCTTTATTCACCCCTCCACTTT

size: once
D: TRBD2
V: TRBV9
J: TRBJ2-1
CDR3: CASSLSTELAGRYNEQFF
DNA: TGTGCCAGCAGCCTTTCGACCGAACTAGCGGGGCGGTACAATGAGCAGTTCTTC

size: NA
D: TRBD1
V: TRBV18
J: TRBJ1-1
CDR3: CASSPPGQGNTEAFF
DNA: TGTGCCAGCTCACCACCGGGACAGGGGAACACTGAAGCTTTCTTT

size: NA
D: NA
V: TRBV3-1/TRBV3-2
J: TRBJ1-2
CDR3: CASSQEGYGVNYGYTF
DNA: TGTGCCAGCAGCCAAGAAGGGTACGGTGTGAACTATGGCTACACCTTC

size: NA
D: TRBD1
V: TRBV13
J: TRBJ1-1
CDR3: CASSPQTGRGTEAFF
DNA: TGTGCCAGCAGCCCCCAGACAGGGAGAGGCACTGAAGCTTTCTTT

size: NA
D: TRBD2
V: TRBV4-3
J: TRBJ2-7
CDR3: CASSQALAGGPRSYEQYF
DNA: TGCGCCAGCAGCCAAGCCCTAGCGGGGGGCCCGAGGTCCTACGAGCAGTACTTC

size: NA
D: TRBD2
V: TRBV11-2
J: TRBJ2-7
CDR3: CASSLLGTSGLSSYEQYF
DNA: TGTGCCAGCAGCTTATTGGGGACTAGCGGGCTGAGCTCCTACGAGCAGTACTTC

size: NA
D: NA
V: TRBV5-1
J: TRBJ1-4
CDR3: CASSLVQGMGEKLFF
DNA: TGCGCCAGCAGCTTGGTCCAGGGAATGGGGGAAAAACTGTTTTTT

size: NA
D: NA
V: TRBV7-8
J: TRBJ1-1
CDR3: CASSLAVRNDKIMNTEAFF
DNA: TGTGCCAGCAGCTTAGCAGTTAGGAACGACAAAATCATGAACACTGAAGCTTTCTTT

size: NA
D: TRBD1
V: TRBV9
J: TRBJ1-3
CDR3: CASSPTGLGGNTIYF
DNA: TGTGCCAGCAGCCCGACAGGGCTGGGAGGAAACACCATATATTTT

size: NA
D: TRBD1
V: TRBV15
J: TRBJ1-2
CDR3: CATSPPTGALYGYTF
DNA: TGTGCCACCAGCCCGCCCACAGGGGCTCTCTATGGCTACACCTTC

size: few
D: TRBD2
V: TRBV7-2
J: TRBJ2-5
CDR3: CASSLGWASGGAGETQYF
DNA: TGTGCCAGCAGCTTAGGGTGGGCGAGCGGGGGGGCAGGAGAGACCCAGTACTTC

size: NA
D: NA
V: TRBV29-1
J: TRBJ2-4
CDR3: CSVMTLAKNIQYF
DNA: TGCAGCGTTATGACTTTAGCCAAAAACATTCAGTACTTC

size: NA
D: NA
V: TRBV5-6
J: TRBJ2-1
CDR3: CASSPPSSYYNEQFF
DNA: TGTGCCAGCAGCCCACCTAGCAGCTACTACAATGAGCAGTTCTTC

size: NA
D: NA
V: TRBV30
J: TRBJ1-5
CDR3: CAWSVRGAGRHQPQHF
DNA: TGTGCCTGGAGTGTACGAGGGGCAGGGCGTCATCAGCCCCAGCATTTT